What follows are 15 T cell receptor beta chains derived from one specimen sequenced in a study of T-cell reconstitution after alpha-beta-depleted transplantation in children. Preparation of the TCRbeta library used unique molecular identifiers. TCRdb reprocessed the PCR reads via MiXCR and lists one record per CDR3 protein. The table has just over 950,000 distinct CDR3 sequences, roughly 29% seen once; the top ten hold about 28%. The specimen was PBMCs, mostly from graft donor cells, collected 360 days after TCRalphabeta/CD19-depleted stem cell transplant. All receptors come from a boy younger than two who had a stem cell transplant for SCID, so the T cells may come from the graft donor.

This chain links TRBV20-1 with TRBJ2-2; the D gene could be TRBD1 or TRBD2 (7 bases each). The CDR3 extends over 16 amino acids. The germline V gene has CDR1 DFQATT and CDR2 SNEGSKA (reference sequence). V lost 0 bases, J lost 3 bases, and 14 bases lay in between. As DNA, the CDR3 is TGCAGTGCTAGAGATCCGGGGGGACAGTACACCGGGGAGCTGTTTTTT. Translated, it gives CSARDPGGQYTGELFF.

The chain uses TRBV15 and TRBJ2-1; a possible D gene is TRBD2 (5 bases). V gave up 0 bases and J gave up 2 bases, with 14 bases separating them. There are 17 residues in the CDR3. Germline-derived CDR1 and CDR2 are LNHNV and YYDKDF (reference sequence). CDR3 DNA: TGTGCCACCAGCAGAGAGGACCTAGCTTCGACCTACAATGAGCAGTTCTTC. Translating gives CATSREDLASTYNEQFF.

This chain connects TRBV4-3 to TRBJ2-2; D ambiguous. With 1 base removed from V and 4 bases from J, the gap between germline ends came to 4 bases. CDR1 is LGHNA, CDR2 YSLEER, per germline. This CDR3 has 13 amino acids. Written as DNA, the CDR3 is TGCGCCAGCAGCCAAGTAGTCACCGGGGAGCTGTTTTTT. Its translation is CASSQVVTGELFF.

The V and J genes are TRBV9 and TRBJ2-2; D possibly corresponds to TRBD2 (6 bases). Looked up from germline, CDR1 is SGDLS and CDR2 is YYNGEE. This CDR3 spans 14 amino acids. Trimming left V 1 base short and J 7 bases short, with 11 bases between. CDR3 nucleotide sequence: TGTGCCAGCAGCGTAAACTGGGGAGGCGGGGAGCTGTTTTTT. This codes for CASSVNWGGGELFF.

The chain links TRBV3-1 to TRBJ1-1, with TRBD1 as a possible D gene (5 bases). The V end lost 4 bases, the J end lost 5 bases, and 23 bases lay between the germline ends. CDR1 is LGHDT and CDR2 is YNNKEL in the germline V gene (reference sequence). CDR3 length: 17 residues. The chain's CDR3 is CASSPSGPSLDWTEAFF. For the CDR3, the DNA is TGTGCCAGCAGCCCATCGGGACCGTCTCTTGATTGGACTGAAGCTTTCTTT.

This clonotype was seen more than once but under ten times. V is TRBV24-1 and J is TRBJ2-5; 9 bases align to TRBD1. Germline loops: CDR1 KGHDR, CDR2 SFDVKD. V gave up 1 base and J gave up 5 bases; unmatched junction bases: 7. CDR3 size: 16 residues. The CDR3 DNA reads TGTGCCACCAGTGATTTATCTGGGACAGGGCAGGAGACCCAGTACTTC. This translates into CATSDLSGTGQETQYF.

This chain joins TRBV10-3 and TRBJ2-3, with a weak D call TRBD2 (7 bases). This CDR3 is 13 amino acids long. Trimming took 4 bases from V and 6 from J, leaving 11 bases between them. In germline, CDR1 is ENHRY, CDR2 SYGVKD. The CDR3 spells CAISVGGADTQYF. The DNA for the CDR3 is TGTGCCATCAGTGTAGGGGGGGCTGATACGCAGTATTTT.

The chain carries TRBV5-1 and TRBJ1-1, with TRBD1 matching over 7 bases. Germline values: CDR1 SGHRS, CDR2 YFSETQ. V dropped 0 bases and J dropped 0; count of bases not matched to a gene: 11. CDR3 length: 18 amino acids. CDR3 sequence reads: CASSLGHQGVHMNTEAFF. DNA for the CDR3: TGCGCCAGCAGCTTGGGGCATCAGGGGGTACACATGAACACTGAAGCTTTCTTT.

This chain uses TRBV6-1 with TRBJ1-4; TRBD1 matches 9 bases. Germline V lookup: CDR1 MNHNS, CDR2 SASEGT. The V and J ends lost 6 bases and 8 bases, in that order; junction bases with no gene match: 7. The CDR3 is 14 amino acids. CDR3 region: CASRNRGLGEKLFF. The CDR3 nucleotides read TGTGCCAGCAGAAACAGGGGGCTGGGCGAAAAACTGTTTTTT.

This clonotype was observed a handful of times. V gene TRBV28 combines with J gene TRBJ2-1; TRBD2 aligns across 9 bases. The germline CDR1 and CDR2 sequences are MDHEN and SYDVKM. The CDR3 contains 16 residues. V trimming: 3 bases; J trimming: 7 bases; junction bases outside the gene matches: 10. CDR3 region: CASSFAAAGGQNEQFF. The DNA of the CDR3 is TGTGCCAGCAGTTTCGCTGCGGCGGGGGGGCAGAATGAGCAGTTCTTC.

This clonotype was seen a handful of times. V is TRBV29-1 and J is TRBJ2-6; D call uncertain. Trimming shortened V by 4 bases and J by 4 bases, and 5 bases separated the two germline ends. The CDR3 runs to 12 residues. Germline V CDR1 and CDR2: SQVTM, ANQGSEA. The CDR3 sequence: CSVGLGANVLTF. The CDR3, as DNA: TGCAGCGTTGGACTGGGGGCCAACGTCCTGACTTTC.

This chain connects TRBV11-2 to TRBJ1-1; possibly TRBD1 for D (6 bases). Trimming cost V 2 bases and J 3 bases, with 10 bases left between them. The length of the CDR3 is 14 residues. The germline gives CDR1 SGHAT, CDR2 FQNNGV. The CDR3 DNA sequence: TGTGCCAGCAGCTTAATACAGGGCCACACTGAAGCTTTCTTT. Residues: CASSLIQGHTEAFF.

The CDR3 DNA sequence: TGCGCCAGCAGCCAAGAGATAAGGAAGATAGCGGTTAACTCTGGGGCCAACGTCCTGACTTTC. Its translation: CASSQEIRKIAVNSGANVLTF. The chain recombines TRBV4-1 with TRBJ2-6; the D gene is possibly TRBD2 (6 bases). CDR3 size: 21 residues. The germline V and J ends were trimmed by 0 bases and 0 bases, with 21 bases remaining between them. CDR1 is MGHRA, CDR2 YSYEKL, per germline.

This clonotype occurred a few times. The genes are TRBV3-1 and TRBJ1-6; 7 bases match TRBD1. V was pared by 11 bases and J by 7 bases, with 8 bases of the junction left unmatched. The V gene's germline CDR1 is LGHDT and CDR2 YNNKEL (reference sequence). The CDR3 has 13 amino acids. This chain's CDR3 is CASRTGANSPLHF. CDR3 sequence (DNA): TGTGCCTCGAGGACAGGCGCAAATTCACCCCTCCACTTT.

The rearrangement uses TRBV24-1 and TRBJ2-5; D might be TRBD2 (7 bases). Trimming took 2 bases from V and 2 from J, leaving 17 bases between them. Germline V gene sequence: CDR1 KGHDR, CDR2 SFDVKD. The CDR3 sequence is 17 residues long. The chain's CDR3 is CATSDSTGGGGQETQYF. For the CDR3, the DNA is TGTGCCACCAGTGATTCCACGGGGGGCGGGGGTCAAGAGACCCAGTACTTC.